This T cell receptor beta chain was found in a study of CD8+ T cells in alopecia areata. This sample's treatment: oral pan-JAK inhibitor, 5-10 mg twice daily. Extracted RNA was reverse transcribed into cDNA, the sequencing template. Using immunoSEQ multiplex PCR, the repertoire was profiled, and TCRdb retains in-frame clones only, with some absent. The sample holds about 150,000 clones, 45% to 60% seen once. This CDR3 contains 16 residues. The germline CDR1 and CDR2 sequences are SGHVS and FQNEAQ. V gave up 5 bases and J gave up 2 bases; unmatched junction bases: 11. V and J are TRBV7-8 and TRBJ1-2, with 7 bases identical to TRBD1. The source of this sequence is a human donor with alopecia areata. Source: CD8+ T cells sorted from blood, taken at week 4, from a patient treated with tofacitinib. DNA of the CDR3: TGTGCCAGCAGCCTCCCCGGGACAGAACGGAACTATGGCTACACCTTC. Its translation is CASSLPGTERNYGYTF.